This T cell receptor beta chain was captured by sequencing in a study of chemoradiotherapy in HPV16-positive cancers (dated by TCRdb to about 2022). For the wider study: Candidate HPV-specific T-cell clones and common TCR motifs were defined through functional T-cell assays on cells from a couple of HPV16-positive patients. The study set out to ask whether T-cell immunity against the HPV oncoproteins E6 and E7 changes over the course of chemoradiotherapy and whether that immunity affects survival. TCR repertoires from 86 patients with HPV-related cancers were then used to track the candidate HPV-specific TCRs and motifs. Points the paper makes about the study in general: In HPV16-positive patients, expansion of HPV-responsive T cells during chemoradiotherapy was associated with improved recurrence-free survival. The functional definition of HPV-specific T cells was derived from only a couple of HPV16-positive patients, and the survival association was reported for HPV16-positive patients. Expansion of candidate HPV-specific clones and E7-related TCR motifs was observed in the tumor microenvironment during treatment, whereas no such expansion was observed for non-HPV-specific T cells.

In this sample, this clone turned up a few times. Its antigen is not yet known. The input lacks base qualities; no much larger clone sits a single base away. The CDR3 holds 14 amino acids from the cysteine to the phenylalanine. The entry retains the CDR3 DNA only, 42 bases that are in frame from base 1. The germline V gene supplies CDR1 SGDLS and CDR2 YYNGEE. Trimming takes 3 bases off V and 5 bases off J; junction bases not matched to a gene: 7. To prepare the library, the immunoSEQ multiplex PCR assay was applied. TCRdb provides this immuneACCESS table in a form limited to in-frame rearrangements. Some clones are lacking; in checked studies, under half of them reflect an unresolved V gene, and why the rest are absent is not known. Across this sample there are tens of thousands of clones, with 65% to 80% seen only once. Together, the top ten hold 5.2% of the sample. Repertoires were sampled repeatedly over the course of chemoradiotherapy so that clonal expansion in the tumor microenvironment could be followed.

Sequenced here: blood, sampled from a patient who underwent chemoradiotherapy. This sequence uses TRBV9 and TRBJ1-2; the junction holds 7 bases that match TRBD1. The source of this sequence is a human donor with HPV-associated anogenital cancer. CDR3 loop: CASSAGGTAYGYTF. In nucleotides, the sequence is TGTGCCAGCAGCGCGGGGGGGACAGCTTATGGCTACACCTTC.